These 28 T cell receptor beta chains were sequenced from one sample in a study of blood T cell repertoires in COVID-19. The method was immunoSEQ multiplex PCR; TCRdb's version includes in-frame clones alone and lacks a portion of them. Seen here are about 210,000 clones, approximately 82% observed once, and the top ten hold roughly 2.9%. Sequencing was carried out using peripheral blood. Source of these receptors: a man aged 45-60 years with active or convalescent COVID-19.

The chain is built from TRBV4-2 and TRBJ1-1, with D perhaps TRBD1 (5 bases). V lost 0 bases and J lost 5, with 10 bases in between. CDR1 and CDR2 (germline): LGHNA, YNFKEQ. CDR3 length equals 14 residues. CDR3 amino acids: CASSQERGWTEAFF. The CDR3 DNA is TGTGCCAGCAGCCAAGAGCGGGGGTGGACTGAAGCTTTCTTT.

V gene TRBV6-6 combines with J gene TRBJ2-3, with 7 bases fitting TRBD2. From germline, CDR1 is MNHNY and CDR2 SVGAGI (reference sequence). V lost 5 bases to trimming and J lost 1 base; unmatched junction nucleotides: 3. CDR3 length equals 14 residues. The CDR3, as DNA: TGTGCCAGCAGTCAAGGGAGGGGCACAGATACGCAGTATTTT. Its protein product is CASSQGRGTDTQYF.

V usage is TRBV5-4 and J usage is TRBJ2-5; 7 positions match TRBD1. Germline V gives CDR1 SGHNT, CDR2 YYREEE (reference sequence). The CDR3 covers 15 residues. The V and J ends lost 4 bases and 2 bases, in that order; junction bases with no gene match: 8. CDR3: CASSRQGIGQETQYF. The CDR3 bases are TGTGCCAGCAGCCGACAGGGCATCGGGCAAGAGACCCAGTACTTC.

The chain has TRBV7-6 and TRBJ1-6, with D tentatively TRBD1 (5 bases). V lost 2 bases and J 10 bases, leaving 18 bases between the germline ends. Germline CDR1 is SGHVS and CDR2 is FNYEAQ. The length of the CDR3 is 16 residues. The CDR3 nucleotides are TGTGCCAGCAGCTTAAGGGGCACAGCCATGGGGTCACCCCTCCACTTT. Translating it yields CASSLRGTAMGSPLHF. The whole variable domain, remainder taken from reference TRBV7-6 and TRBJ1-6, is GAGVSQSPRYKVTKRGQDVALRCDPISGHVSLYWYRQALGQGPEFLTYFNYEAQQDKSGLPNDRFSAERPEGSISTLTIQRTEQRDSAMYRCASSLRGTAMGSPLHFGNGTRLTVT.

The chain combines TRBV3-1 (or the pseudogene TRBV3-2) with TRBJ2-1, with 9 nucleotides matching TRBD1. Looked up from germline, CDR1 is LGHDT and CDR2 is YNNKEL (reference sequence). The CDR3 contains 15 residues. The ends lost 6 bases at V and 7 bases at J; junction bases unmatched: 10. CDR3 nucleotide sequence: TGTGCCAGCAGTCGTTCCGGGACAGGGAAGAATGAGCAGTTCTTC. Its protein is CASSRSGTGKNEQFF.

This chain joins TRBV27 and TRBJ2-1; 7 bases fit TRBD1. V shed 5 bases and J 0 bases; nucleotides not matched to a gene: 4. Germline loops: CDR1 MNHEY, CDR2 SMNVEV (reference sequence). CDR3 length: 15 residues. CDR3 protein: CASSPDRSSYNEQFF. The CDR3 DNA is TGTGCCAGCAGTCCGGACAGGAGCTCCTACAATGAGCAGTTCTTC.

The chain carries TRBV19 and TRBJ2-2; 8 positions agree with TRBD2. This CDR3 has 13 residues. The junction had 4 bases not matched to a gene; V was cut back by 8 bases and J by 5 bases. CDR1 LNHDA and CDR2 SQIVND come from the germline V gene (reference sequence). In DNA form, the CDR3 reads TGTGCCAGTGGCGGGGGGTCGACCGGGGAGCTGTTTTTT. Its translation is CASGGGSTGELFF.

This clone has just a few counts. The CDR3 DNA reads as TGTGCCAGCAGTTTACAGGGAAGTGAGCAGTTCTTC. Translated, it gives CASSLQGSEQFF. The chain has TRBV6-5 and TRBJ2-1; D may be TRBD1 (6 bases). The CDR3 totals 12 residues. The V end was cut by 4 bases, the J end by 9 bases, with 10 bases between. Germline V lookup: CDR1 MNHEY, CDR2 SVGAGI.

The chain uses TRBV7-2 and TRBJ1-2; D is perhaps TRBD1 (5 bases). The CDR3 has 15 amino acids. Germline V CDR1 and CDR2: SGHTA, FQGNSA. The germline V and J ends were trimmed by 1 base and 4 bases, with 13 bases remaining between them. CDR3 DNA: TGTGCCAGCAGCTTAGAACCGGCAGGGCTCTATGGCTACACCTTC. It specifies CASSLEPAGLYGYTF.

Many counts were recorded for this clone. The V and J genes are TRBV6-5 and TRBJ1-5; no firm D call. CDR1 is MNHEY and CDR2 is SVGAGI in the germline V gene. The CDR3 has 14 amino acids. Trimming took off 2 bases at V and 3 bases at J, with 8 bases between the two ends. The CDR3 region has the DNA TGTGCCAGCAGTTACGCGGGATCCAATCAGCCCCAGCATTTT. It codes for CASSYAGSNQPQHF.

The chain uses TRBV28 and TRBJ1-5, with 11 bases identical to TRBD1. The CDR3 has 18 amino acids. Looked up from germline, CDR1 is MDHEN and CDR2 is SYDVKM. J lost 0 bases, V lost 6 bases, and 10 bases had no gene match. The CDR3 DNA is TGTGCCAGCAGCCTACCGGGACAGGGGGGCTATAGCAATCAGCCCCAGCATTTT. It translates to CASSLPGQGGYSNQPQHF.

V is TRBV24-1 and J is TRBJ2-7; 14 positions match TRBD2. Trimming removed 4 bases from V and 5 bases from J; junction bases left unmatched: 3. Germline assignment: CDR1 KGHDR and CDR2 SFDVKD. The CDR3 sequence is 15 residues long. The CDR3 region has the DNA TGTGCCACCAGTGACCCGGGACTAGCGGGAGACGAGCAGTACTTC. Encoded protein: CATSDPGLAGDEQYF.

The chain joins TRBV11-2 to TRBJ2-7; D perhaps matches TRBD1 (5 bases). The CDR3 sequence is 15 residues long. Trimming removed 6 bases at V and 6 bases at J, with 21 bases between. Germline assignment: CDR1 SGHAT and CDR2 FQNNGV. The CDR3 DNA is TGTGCCAGCAGGAACGACCCAGGGTTCATTGGCGAGCAGTACTTC. This gives the protein CASRNDPGFIGEQYF. The variable domain in full, with the rest retrieved from reference TRBV11-2 and TRBJ2-7, is EAGVAQSPRYKIIEKRQSVAFWCNPISGHATLYWYQQILGQGPKLLIQFQNNGVVDDSQLPKDRFSAERLKGVDSTLKIQPAKLEDSAVYLCASRNDPGFIGEQYFGPGTRLTVT.

The V and J genes are TRBV4-2 and TRBJ2-3; TRBD2 matches at 8 bases. The CDR3 totals 17 residues. V lost 1 base, J lost 4 bases, and 10 bases stayed unmatched. Germline V CDR1 and CDR2: LGHNA, YNFKEQ. In DNA form, the CDR3 reads TGTGCCAGCAGCCAAGTCCTAGCGGGTGGGGGGGCAGATACGCAGTATTTT. Translated: CASSQVLAGGGADTQYF.

The chain has TRBV9 and TRBJ2-7; D may be TRBD1 (5 bases). The CDR3 covers 14 residues. Germline V gives CDR1 SGDLS, CDR2 YYNGEE. Trimming removed 0 bases at V and 1 base at J, with 8 bases between. The CDR3 DNA follows: TGTGCCAGCAGCGTAGGGGGCAAGTCCTACGAGCAGTACTTC. Its protein is CASSVGGKSYEQYF.

The rearrangement links TRBV9 to TRBJ2-1; 9 nucleotides match TRBD2. Trimming removed 0 bases from V and 6 bases from J; junction bases left unmatched: 4. From germline, CDR1 is SGDLS and CDR2 YYNGEE. This CDR3 contains 15 residues. For the CDR3, the DNA is TGTGCCAGCAGCGTAGAGGGACTAGCCCTCAATGAGCAGTTCTTC. It is translated as CASSVEGLALNEQFF.

This clone was picked up one time. The rearrangement links TRBV11-3 to TRBJ2-3; possible D gene TRBD2, 6 bases. With 6 bases removed from V and 1 base from J, the gap between germline ends came to 11 bases. Germline V lookup: CDR1 SGHNT, CDR2 YENEEA. CDR3 size: 14 residues. CDR3 loop: CASSRRGGTDTQYF. CDR3 nucleotide sequence: TGTGCCAGCAGTAGGAGGGGCGGCACAGATACGCAGTATTTT.

The J gene is TRBJ1-1, the V gene TRBV5-6; unclear D gene. V lost 0 bases to trimming and J lost 5 bases, with 14 bases between them. CDR3 length: 15 residues. Germline values: CDR1 SGHDT, CDR2 YYEEEE. The CDR3 sequence is CASSLGTGRRTEAFF. The CDR3 bases are TGTGCCAGCAGCTTGGGGACTGGGCGTAGGACTGAAGCTTTCTTT.

The chain links TRBV13 to TRBJ1-2, with 10 positions matching TRBD1. Germline V CDR1 and CDR2: PRHDT, FYEKMQ (reference sequence). This CDR3 is built from 15 residues. The trim removed 2 bases at V and 4 bases at J, leaving 4 bases unmatched. The CDR3 bases are TGTGCCAGCAGCTTACGACAGGGGGCGGGCTATGGCTACACCTTC. Its translation: CASSLRQGAGYGYTF.

This clone came up many times. This chain joins TRBV12-3 or TRBV12-4 and TRBJ1-6; D gene uncertain. CDR3 size: 12 residues. V was shortened by 5 bases and J by 10 bases, with 9 bases between the two germline ends. CDR3 in DNA: TGTGCCAGCAGTGCAGGTGAATCACCCCTCCACTTT. It is translated as CASSAGESPLHF.

The chain carries TRBV30 and TRBJ1-1; D not certain. Germline V gene sequence: CDR1 GTSNPN, CDR2 SVGIG (reference sequence). The CDR3 loop spans 10 amino acids. The V end lost 7 bases, the J end lost 11 bases, and 14 bases lay between the germline ends. This chain's CDR3 is CASNRAWAFF. CDR3 nucleotides: TGTGCCTCAAATCGCGCTTGGGCTTTCTTT.

The chain joins TRBV7-3 to TRBJ2-1; D might be TRBD2 (6 bases). This CDR3 comprises 14 residues. Looked up from germline, CDR1 is SGHTA and CDR2 is FQGTGA. V was shortened by 1 base and J by 14 bases, with 18 bases between the two germline ends. CDR3 loop: CASSLKEGVFAKFF. The DNA for the CDR3 is TGTGCCAGCAGCTTAAAGGAGGGAGTTTTTGCGAAGTTCTTC.

Here the CDR3 DNA reads TGTGCCAGCACCCTTAGAACAGATACGACTGGGGCCAACGTCCTGACTTTC. This sequence encodes CASTLRTDTTGANVLTF. The chain uses TRBV7-9 and TRBJ2-6; D remains unclear. In germline, CDR1 is SEHNR, CDR2 FQNEAQ (reference sequence). CDR3 size: 17 residues. Trimming removed 7 bases from V and 2 bases from J, with 18 bases in between.

The V gene is TRBV7-9, the J gene TRBJ1-2; 8 bases match TRBD1. Trimming cost V 3 bases and J 2 bases; bases outside gene matches: 2. The CDR3 covers 14 residues. Germline V gene data show CDR1 as SEHNR and CDR2 as FQNEAQ (reference sequence). CDR3: CASSFGTGNYGYTF. Here the CDR3 DNA reads TGTGCCAGCAGCTTCGGGACAGGCAACTATGGCTACACCTTC.

The V call is TRBV5-1, the J call TRBJ1-2, with TRBD1 identical over 7 bases. Germline V gene data show CDR1 as SGHRS and CDR2 as YFSETQ. V was clipped by 1 base and J by 7 bases; unmatched bases: 10. This CDR3 has 15 amino acids. The CDR3 nucleotides are TGCGCCAGCAGCTTGTATGGACAGGTCGAGGCTGGCTACACCTTC. Translated: CASSLYGQVEAGYTF.

The chain is built from TRBV19 and TRBJ2-1, with 11 nucleotides matching TRBD2. Germline V gene lookup returns CDR1 LNHDA and CDR2 SQIVND (reference sequence). The ends lost 5 bases at V and 9 bases at J; junction bases unmatched: 12. CDR3 size: 16 residues. CDR3: CASSPRASGGPGEQFF. The CDR3 region has the DNA TGTGCCAGTAGTCCACGAGCTAGCGGGGGGCCGGGTGAGCAGTTCTTC.

The chain combines TRBV19 with TRBJ1-6, with D possibly matching TRBD1 (6 bases). Germline V gene lookup returns CDR1 LNHDA and CDR2 SQIVND (reference sequence). The CDR3 totals 15 residues. V gave up 8 bases and J gave up 9 bases, with 20 bases separating them. The CDR3 DNA is TGTGCCAGTTCGCCTCAGGGGTCTCAGGGTTCACCCCTCCACTTT. Translation gives CASSPQGSQGSPLHF.

The DNA of the CDR3 is TGTGCCAGCAGCGTTACAGGGAACACCGGGGAGCTGTTTTTT. Residues: CASSVTGNTGELFF. The genes are TRBV9 and TRBJ2-2; possible D gene TRBD1, 5 bases. The CDR3 consists of 14 residues. Germline lookup yields CDR1 SGDLS and CDR2 YYNGEE. With 2 bases removed from V and 1 base from J, the gap between germline ends came to 6 bases.